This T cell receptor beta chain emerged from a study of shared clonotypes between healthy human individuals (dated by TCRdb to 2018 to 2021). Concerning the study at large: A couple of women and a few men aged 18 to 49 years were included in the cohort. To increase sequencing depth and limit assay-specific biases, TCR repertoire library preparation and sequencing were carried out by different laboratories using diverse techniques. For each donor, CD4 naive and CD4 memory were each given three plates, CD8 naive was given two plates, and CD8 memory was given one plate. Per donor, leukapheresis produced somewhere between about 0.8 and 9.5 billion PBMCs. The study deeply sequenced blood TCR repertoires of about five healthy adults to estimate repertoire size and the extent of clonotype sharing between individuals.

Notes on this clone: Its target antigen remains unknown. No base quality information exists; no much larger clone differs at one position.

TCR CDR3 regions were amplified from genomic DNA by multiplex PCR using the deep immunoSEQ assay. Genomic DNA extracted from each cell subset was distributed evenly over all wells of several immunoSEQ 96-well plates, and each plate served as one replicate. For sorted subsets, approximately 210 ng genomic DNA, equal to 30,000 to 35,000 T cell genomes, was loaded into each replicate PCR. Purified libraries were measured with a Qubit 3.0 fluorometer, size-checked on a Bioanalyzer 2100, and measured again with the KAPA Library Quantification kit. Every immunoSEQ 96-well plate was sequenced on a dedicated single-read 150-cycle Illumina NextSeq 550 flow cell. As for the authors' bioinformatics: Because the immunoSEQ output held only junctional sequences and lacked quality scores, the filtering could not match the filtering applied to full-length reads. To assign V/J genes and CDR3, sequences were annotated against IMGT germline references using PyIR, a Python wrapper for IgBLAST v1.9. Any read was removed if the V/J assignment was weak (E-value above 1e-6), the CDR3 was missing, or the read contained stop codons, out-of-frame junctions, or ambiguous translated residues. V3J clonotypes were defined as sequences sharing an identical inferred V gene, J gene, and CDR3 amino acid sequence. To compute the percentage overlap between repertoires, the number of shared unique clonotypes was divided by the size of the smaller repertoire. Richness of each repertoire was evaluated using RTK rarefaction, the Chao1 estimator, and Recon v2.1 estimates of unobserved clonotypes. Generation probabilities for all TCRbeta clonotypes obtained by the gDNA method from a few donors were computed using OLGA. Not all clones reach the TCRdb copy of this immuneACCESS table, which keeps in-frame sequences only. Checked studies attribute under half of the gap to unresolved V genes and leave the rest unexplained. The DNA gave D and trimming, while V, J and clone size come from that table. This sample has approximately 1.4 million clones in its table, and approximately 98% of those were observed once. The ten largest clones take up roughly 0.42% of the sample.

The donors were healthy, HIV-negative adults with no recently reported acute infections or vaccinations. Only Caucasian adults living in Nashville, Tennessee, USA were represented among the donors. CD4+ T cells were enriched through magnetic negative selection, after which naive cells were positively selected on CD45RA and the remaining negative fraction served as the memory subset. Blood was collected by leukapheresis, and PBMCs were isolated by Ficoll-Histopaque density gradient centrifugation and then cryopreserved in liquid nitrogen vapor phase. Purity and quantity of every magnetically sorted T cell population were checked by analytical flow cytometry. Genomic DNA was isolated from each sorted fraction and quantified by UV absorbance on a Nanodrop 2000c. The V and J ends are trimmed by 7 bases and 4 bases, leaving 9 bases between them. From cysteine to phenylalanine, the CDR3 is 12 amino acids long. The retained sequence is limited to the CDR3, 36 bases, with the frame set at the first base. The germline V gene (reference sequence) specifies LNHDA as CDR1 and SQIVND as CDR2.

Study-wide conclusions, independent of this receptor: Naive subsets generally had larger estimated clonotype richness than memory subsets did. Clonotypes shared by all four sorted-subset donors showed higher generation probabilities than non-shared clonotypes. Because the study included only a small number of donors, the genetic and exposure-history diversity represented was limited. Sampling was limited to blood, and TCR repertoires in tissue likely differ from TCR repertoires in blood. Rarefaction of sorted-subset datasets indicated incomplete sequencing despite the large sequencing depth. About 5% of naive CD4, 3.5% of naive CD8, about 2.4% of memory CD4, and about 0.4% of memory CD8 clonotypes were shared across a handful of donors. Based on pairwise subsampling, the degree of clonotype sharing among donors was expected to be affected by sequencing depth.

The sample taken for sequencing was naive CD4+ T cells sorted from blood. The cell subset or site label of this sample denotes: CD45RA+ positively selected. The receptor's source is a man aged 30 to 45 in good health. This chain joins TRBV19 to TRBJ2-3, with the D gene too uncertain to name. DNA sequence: TGTGCCAGTATGTCGACTTCAGATACGCAGTATTTT. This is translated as CASMSTSDTQYF.